Below, 20 T cell receptor beta chains from the same sample are listed, as sequenced in a study of cytomegalovirus exposure and HLA in healthy donors. Researchers ran the PCR with 60 Vbeta and 13 Jbeta primers. Here immunoSEQ multiplex PCR was the method, and the copy in TCRdb shows in-frame clones only, minus some. In the table there are roughly 100,000 clones, 75% to 85% of which are singletons. Specimen: PBMCs. The receptors come from a middle-aged woman in good health and CMV-seronegative.

J is TRBJ1-1 and V is TRBV2; D not certain. Trimming took 6 bases from V and 5 from J, leaving 16 bases between them. This CDR3 region has 14 residues. Per the germline V gene, CDR1 is SNHLY and CDR2 is FYNNEI. The CDR3 DNA follows: TGTGCCAGCAGGCCCCCCCGGGTGAGGACTGAAGCTTTCTTT. It specifies CASRPPRVRTEAFF.

The chain carries TRBV27 and TRBJ1-2; D is unresolved. The V end lost 6 bases, the J end lost 4 bases, and 15 bases lay between the germline ends. The CDR3 extends over 14 amino acids. Germline V gene sequence: CDR1 MNHEY, CDR2 SMNVEV (reference sequence). CDR3 amino acids: CASSPSERVYGYTF. Written as DNA, the CDR3 is TGTGCCAGCAGCCCTTCGGAGAGGGTCTATGGCTACACCTTC.

Only a few counts were recorded for this clone. This chain connects TRBV6-5 to TRBJ1-5; D might be TRBD1 (5 bases). Per the germline V gene, CDR1 is MNHEY and CDR2 is SVGAGI. The CDR3 totals 13 residues. V lost 4 bases to trimming and J lost 7 bases, with 11 bases between them. The CDR3 sequence is CASSLRQTQPQHF. The CDR3 nucleotides are TGTGCCAGCAGTTTACGACAGACCCAGCCCCAGCATTTT.

This clone was detected ten times or more. The chain carries TRBV6-1 and TRBJ2-1; weak D call: TRBD1 (5 bases). V shed 8 bases and J shed 3 bases, with 11 bases lying between them. Germline V lookup: CDR1 MNHNS, CDR2 SASEGT. The CDR3 is 13 residues long. In nucleotides, the CDR3 is TGTGCCAGCCAAGACAGATTCTACAATGAGCAGTTCTTC. Residues: CASQDRFYNEQFF.

This clone was detected only a few times. V usage is TRBV7-9 and J usage is TRBJ1-4; 10 nucleotides line up with TRBD1. CDR1 is SEHNR, CDR2 FQNEAQ, per germline (reference sequence). Trimming cost V 1 base and J 8 bases; bases outside gene matches: 7. The CDR3 runs to 16 residues. DNA of the CDR3: TGTGCCAGCAGCTTAGTGTCGGGACAGGGGAGCGAAAAACTGTTTTTT. Translating it yields CASSLVSGQGSEKLFF.

V gene TRBV7-3 combines with J gene TRBJ1-1, with 7 bases matching TRBD1. The V and J ends lost 4 bases and 3 bases, in that order; junction bases with no gene match: 5. Germline V gene lookup returns CDR1 SGHTA and CDR2 FQGTGA. CDR3 length equals 14 residues. The CDR3 sequence: CASSSGTAYTEAFF. In nucleotides, the CDR3 is TGTGCCAGCAGCTCCGGGACAGCTTACACTGAAGCTTTCTTT.

The V gene is TRBV4-2, the J gene TRBJ2-7; D not certain. The germline V and J ends were trimmed by 4 bases and 0 bases, with 4 bases remaining between them. In germline, CDR1 is LGHNA, CDR2 YNFKEQ. The CDR3 sequence is 12 residues long. The CDR3 protein is CASSRSSYEQYF. The CDR3, as DNA: TGTGCCAGCAGCCGGAGCTCCTACGAGCAGTACTTC.

This sequence joins TRBV25-1 and TRBJ2-1; 7 positions match TRBD1. The CDR3 runs 15 residues. Looked up from germline, CDR1 is MGHDK and CDR2 is SYGVNS. The V and J ends lost 8 bases and 1 base, in that order; junction bases with no gene match: 8. CDR3 protein: CASHGTAPSYNEQFF. The CDR3 DNA is TGTGCCAGCCATGGGACAGCGCCATCCTACAATGAGCAGTTCTTC.

This chain uses TRBV5-1 with TRBJ2-1; TRBD1 matches 9 bases. V shed 4 bases and J 8 bases; nucleotides not matched to a gene: 7. The V gene's germline CDR1 is SGHRS and CDR2 YFSETQ. There are 14 residues in the CDR3. The CDR3 spells CASSRGDRVDEQFF. CDR3 in DNA: TGCGCCAGCAGCAGGGGGGACAGGGTCGATGAGCAGTTCTTC.

This clone was seen more than once but under ten times. J is TRBJ1-1 and V is TRBV2; D perhaps matches TRBD1 (6 bases). Germline V CDR1 and CDR2: SNHLY, FYNNEI. This CDR3 is 16 amino acids long. V lost 4 bases and J lost 0, with 15 bases in between. CDR3 protein: CASSGPPGHLNTEAFF. The CDR3 DNA reads as TGTGCCAGCAGTGGGCCCCCGGGACATCTGAACACTGAAGCTTTCTTT.

The chain carries TRBV19 and TRBJ1-2, with a tentative D call TRBD1 (5 bases). CDR1 LNHDA and CDR2 SQIVND come from the germline V gene (reference sequence). With 3 bases removed from V and 3 bases from J, the gap between germline ends came to 17 bases. CDR3 length: 16 amino acids. CDR3: CASSMGRDSRYYGYTF. In DNA, the CDR3 is TGTGCCAGTAGTATGGGTAGGGACTCCCGGTACTATGGCTACACCTTC.

The CDR3 DNA is TGTGCCAGCAGCTTAAACACAGGGACCTACGAGCAGTACTTC. Residues: CASSLNTGTYEQYF. This chain joins TRBV7-2 and TRBJ2-7; TRBD1 might be the D (6 bases). Trimming took 2 bases from V and 2 from J, leaving 10 bases between them. Germline assignment: CDR1 SGHTA and CDR2 FQGNSA. The CDR3 is 14 amino acids.

The V gene is TRBV27, the J gene TRBJ2-7; TRBD1 agrees at 9 bases. V lost 6 bases to trimming and J lost 6 bases; unmatched junction nucleotides: 3. Germline CDR1 MNHEY, CDR2 SMNVEV (reference sequence). The CDR3 has 12 amino acids. CDR3 amino acids: CASSLTGGEQYF. CDR3 bases: TGTGCCAGCAGCCTGACAGGGGGCGAGCAGTACTTC.

CDR3 protein: CASSPTGGDSPLHF. CDR3 bases: TGTGCCAGCAGCCCGACAGGGGGAGATTCACCCCTCCACTTT. V is TRBV7-2 and J is TRBJ1-6; 9 bases agree with TRBD1. CDR1 and CDR2 (germline): SGHTA, FQGNSA. The CDR3 spans 14 residues. V dropped 5 bases and J dropped 8; count of bases not matched to a gene: 4. The full variable domain, rest sourced from reference TRBV7-2 and TRBJ1-6, is GAGVSQSPSNKVTEKGKDVELRCDPISGHTALYWYRQSLGQGLEFLIYFQGNSAPDKSGLPSDRFSAERTGGSVSTLTIQRTQQEDSAVYLCASSPTGGDSPLHFGNGTRLTVT.

The chain has TRBV5-1 and TRBJ2-1; 8 nucleotides align to TRBD1. CDR3 size: 16 residues. V dropped 4 bases and J dropped 0; count of bases not matched to a gene: 6. In germline, CDR1 is SGHRS, CDR2 YFSETQ. The CDR3 here is CASSGKTGGSYNEQFF. Here the CDR3 DNA reads TGCGCCAGCAGCGGCAAAACAGGGGGCTCCTACAATGAGCAGTTCTTC.

This chain uses TRBV9 with TRBJ2-2; D is perhaps TRBD1 (6 bases). The germline V gene encodes CDR1 SGDLS and CDR2 YYNGEE. V was pared by 2 bases and J by 2 bases, with 10 bases between. The CDR3 length is 15 residues. CDR3 sequence: CASSVGTRNTGELFF. As DNA, the CDR3 is TGTGCCAGCAGCGTTGGGACAAGAAACACCGGGGAGCTGTTTTTT.

The chain has TRBV4-1 and TRBJ1-2; D perhaps matches TRBD1 (6 bases). Germline V CDR1 and CDR2: MGHRA, YSYEKL. This CDR3 has 13 amino acids. V lost 3 bases and J 3 bases, leaving 8 bases between the germline ends. In nucleotides, the CDR3 is TGCGCCAGCAGCCAGACAGGCCACTATGGCTACACCTTC. This translates into CASSQTGHYGYTF.

The J gene is TRBJ2-1, the V gene TRBV21-1; TRBD1 reflects the table's D call only, with no check against the DNA. TRBV21-1 is a pseudogene. The length of the CDR3 is 15 residues. Here the CDR3 DNA reads TGTGCCAGCAGCAAATGGGGCAGGGATGACAATGAGCAGTTCTTC. It codes for CASSKWGRDDNEQFF.

This clone has just one count. This chain uses TRBV21-1 with TRBJ2-7; TRBD2 is the table's D call, not checked against the DNA. TRBV21-1 is assigned pseudogene status. The CDR3 length is 11 residues. The CDR3 here is CASSNAYEQYF. The DNA of the CDR3 is TGTGCCAGCAGCAACGCCTACGAGCAGTACTTC.

This clone was picked up one time. CDR3 coding DNA: TGTGCCAGCAGCGTTACTAGCGGGGAAGAGACCCAGTACTTC. Residues: CASSVTSGEETQYF. The V gene is TRBV9, the J gene TRBJ2-5, with 10 bases identical to TRBD2. V lost 2 bases, J lost 3 bases, and 1 base stayed unmatched. The CDR3 covers 14 residues. Germline values: CDR1 SGDLS, CDR2 YYNGEE.